The TCR beta chain described here comes from a study of blood T cell repertoires in COVID-19. TCRdb keeps only in-frame clones here, not all; method: immunoSEQ multiplex PCR. The sample includes about 120,000 clones, 86% of them seen just once. Germline V CDR1 and CDR2: MNHEY, SMNVEV (reference sequence). The CDR3 sequence is 13 residues long. V was clipped by 6 bases and J by 6 bases, with 14 bases between them. The TCR was taken from a man aged 40-50 years with acute or convalescent COVID-19. Sequenced material: peripheral blood. V usage is TRBV27 and J usage is TRBJ1-2, with a weak D call TRBD1 (6 bases). The CDR3 DNA reads TGTGCCAGCAGGGACAGCCGTCGAGATGGCTACACCTTC. This codes for CASRDSRRDGYTF.